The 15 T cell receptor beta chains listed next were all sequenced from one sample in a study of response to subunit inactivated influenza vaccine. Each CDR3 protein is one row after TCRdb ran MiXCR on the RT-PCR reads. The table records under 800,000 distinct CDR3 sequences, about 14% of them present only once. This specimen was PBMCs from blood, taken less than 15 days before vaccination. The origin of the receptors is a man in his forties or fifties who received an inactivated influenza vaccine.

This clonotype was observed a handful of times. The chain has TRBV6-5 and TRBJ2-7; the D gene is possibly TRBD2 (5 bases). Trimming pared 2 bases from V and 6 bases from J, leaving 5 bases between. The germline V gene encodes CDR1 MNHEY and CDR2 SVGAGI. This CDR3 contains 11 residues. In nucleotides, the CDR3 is TGTGCCAGCAGTTACGGAGGCGAGCAGTACTTC. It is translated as CASSYGGEQYF.

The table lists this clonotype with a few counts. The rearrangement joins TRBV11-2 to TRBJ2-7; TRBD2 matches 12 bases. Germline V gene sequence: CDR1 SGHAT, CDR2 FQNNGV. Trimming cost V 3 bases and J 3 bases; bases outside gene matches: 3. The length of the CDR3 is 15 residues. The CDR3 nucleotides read TGTGCCAGCAGCTTGACTAGCGGGAGAGGCTACGAGCAGTACTTC. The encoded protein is CASSLTSGRGYEQYF.

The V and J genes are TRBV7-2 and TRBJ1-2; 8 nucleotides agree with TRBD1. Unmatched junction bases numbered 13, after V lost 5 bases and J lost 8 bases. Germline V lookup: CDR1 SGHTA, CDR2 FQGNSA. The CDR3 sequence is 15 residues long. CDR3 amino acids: CASSAPEQGAKGYTF. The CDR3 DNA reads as TGTGCCAGCAGCGCCCCCGAGCAGGGGGCGAAAGGCTACACCTTC.

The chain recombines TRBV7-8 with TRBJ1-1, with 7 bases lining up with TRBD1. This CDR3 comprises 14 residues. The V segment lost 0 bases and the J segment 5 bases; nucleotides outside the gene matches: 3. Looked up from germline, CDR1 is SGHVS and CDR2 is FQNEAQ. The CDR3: CASSLAQGWTEAFF. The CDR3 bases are TGTGCCAGCAGCTTAGCACAGGGGTGGACTGAAGCTTTCTTT.

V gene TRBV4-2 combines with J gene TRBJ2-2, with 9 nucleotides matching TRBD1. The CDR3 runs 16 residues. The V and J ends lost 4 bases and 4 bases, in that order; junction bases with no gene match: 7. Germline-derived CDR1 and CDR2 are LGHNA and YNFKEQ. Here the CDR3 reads CASSPRTGVATGELFF. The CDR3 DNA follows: TGTGCCAGCAGCCCTCGGACAGGGGTAGCCACCGGGGAGCTGTTTTTT.

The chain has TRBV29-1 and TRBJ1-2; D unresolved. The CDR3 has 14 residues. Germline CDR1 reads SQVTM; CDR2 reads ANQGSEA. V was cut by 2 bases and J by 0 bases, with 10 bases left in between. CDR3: CSVESVQTNYGYTF. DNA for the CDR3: TGCAGCGTTGAATCGGTGCAGACTAACTATGGCTACACCTTC. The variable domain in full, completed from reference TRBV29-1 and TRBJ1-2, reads SAVISQKPSRDICQRGTSLTIQCQVDSQVTMMFWYRQQPGQSLTLIATANQGSEATYESGFVIDKFPISRPNLTFSTLTVSNMSPEDSSIYLCSVESVQTNYGYTFGSGTRLTVV.

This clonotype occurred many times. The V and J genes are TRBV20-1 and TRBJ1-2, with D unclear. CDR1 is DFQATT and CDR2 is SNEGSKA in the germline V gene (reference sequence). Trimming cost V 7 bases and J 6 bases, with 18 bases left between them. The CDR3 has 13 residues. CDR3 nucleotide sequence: TGCAGTGAATCTCGGACGGTCCGCGATGGCTACACCTTC. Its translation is CSESRTVRDGYTF.

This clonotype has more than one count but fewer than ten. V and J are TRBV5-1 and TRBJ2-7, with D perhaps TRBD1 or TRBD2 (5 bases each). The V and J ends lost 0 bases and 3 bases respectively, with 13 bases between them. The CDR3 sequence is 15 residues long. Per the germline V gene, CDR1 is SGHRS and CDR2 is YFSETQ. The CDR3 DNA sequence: TGCGCCAGCAGCTTGGTGGGGGAAGAGTTCTACGAGCAGTACTTC. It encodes CASSLVGEEFYEQYF. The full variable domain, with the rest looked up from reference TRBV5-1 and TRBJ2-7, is KAGVTQTPRYLIKTRGQQVTLSCSPISGHRSVSWYQQTPGQGLQFLFEYFSETQRNKGNFPGRFSGRQFSNSRSEMNVSTLELGDSALYLCASSLVGEEFYEQYFGPGTRLTVT.

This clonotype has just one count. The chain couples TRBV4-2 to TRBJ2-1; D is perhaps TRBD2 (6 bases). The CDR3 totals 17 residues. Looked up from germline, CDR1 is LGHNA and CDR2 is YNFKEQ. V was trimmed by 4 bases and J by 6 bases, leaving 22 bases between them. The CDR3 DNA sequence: TGTGCCAGCAGCCTAGGGACTTCCTCCCCTTCCGGCAATGAGCAGTTCTTC. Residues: CASSLGTSSPSGNEQFF.

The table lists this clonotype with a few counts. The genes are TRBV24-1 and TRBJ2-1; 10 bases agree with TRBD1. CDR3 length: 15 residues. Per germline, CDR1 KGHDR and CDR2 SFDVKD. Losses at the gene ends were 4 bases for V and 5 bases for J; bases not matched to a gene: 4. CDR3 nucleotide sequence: TGTGCCACCAGTGAGGTGGGGACAGGGGACAATGAGCAGTTCTTC. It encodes CATSEVGTGDNEQFF.

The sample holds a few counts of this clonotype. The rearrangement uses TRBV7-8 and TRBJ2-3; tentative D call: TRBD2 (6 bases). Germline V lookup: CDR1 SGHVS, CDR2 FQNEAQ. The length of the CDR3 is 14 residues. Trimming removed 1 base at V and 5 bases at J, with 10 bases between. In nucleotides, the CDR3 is TGTGCCAGCAGCTTAGGGGGACTCGTAGATACGCAGTATTTT. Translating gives CASSLGGLVDTQYF. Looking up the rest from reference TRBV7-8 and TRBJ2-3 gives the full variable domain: GAGVSQSPRYKVAKRGQDVALRCDPISGHVSLFWYQQALGQGPEFLTYFQNEAQLDKSGLPSDRFFAERPEGSVSTLKIQRTQQEDSAVYLCASSLGGLVDTQYFGPGTRLTVL.

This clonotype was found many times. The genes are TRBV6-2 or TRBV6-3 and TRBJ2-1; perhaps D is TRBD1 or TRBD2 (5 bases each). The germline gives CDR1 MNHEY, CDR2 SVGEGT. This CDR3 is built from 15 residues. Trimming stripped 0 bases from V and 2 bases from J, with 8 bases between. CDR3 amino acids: CASSYSPGPYNEQFF. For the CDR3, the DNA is TGTGCCAGCAGTTACTCTCCGGGACCCTACAATGAGCAGTTCTTC.

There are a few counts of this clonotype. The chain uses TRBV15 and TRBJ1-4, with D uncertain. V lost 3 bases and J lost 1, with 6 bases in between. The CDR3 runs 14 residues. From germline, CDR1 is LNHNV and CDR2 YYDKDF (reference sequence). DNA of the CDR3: TGTGCCACCAGCAGGGATATAACTAATGAAAAACTGTTTTTT. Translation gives CATSRDITNEKLFF. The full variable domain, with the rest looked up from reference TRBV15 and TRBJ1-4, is DAMVIQNPRYQVTQFGKPVTLSCSQTLNHNVMYWYQQKSSQAPKLLFHYYDKDFNNEADTPDNFQSRRPNTSFCFLDIRSPGLGDTAMYLCATSRDITNEKLFFGSGTQLSVL.

DNA for the CDR3: TGTGCCACCAGTTCCCCCTCTGGAAACACCATATATTTT. Translating it yields CATSSPSGNTIYF. V is TRBV24-1 and J is TRBJ1-3; D is unclear. This CDR3 has 13 amino acids. Trimming stripped 6 bases from V and 0 bases from J, with 5 bases between. Germline lookup yields CDR1 KGHDR and CDR2 SFDVKD.

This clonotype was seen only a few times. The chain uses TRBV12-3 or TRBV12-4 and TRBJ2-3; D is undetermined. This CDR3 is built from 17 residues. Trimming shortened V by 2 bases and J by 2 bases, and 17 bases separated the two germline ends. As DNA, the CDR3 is TGTGCCAGCAGTTTACAAGCAACGCGCACAAACACAGATACGCAGTATTTT. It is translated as CASSLQATRTNTDTQYF.